This TCR beta chain comes out of a study of blood T cell repertoires in COVID-19 (TCRdb year 2020). As for the study more broadly: The collaborator samples originated in the United States, Italy and Spain and spanned the acute and convalescent phases of COVID-19. Samples came from the ongoing ImmuneRACE study (first 160 participants) plus 1,254 subjects from 6 global collaborators. The dataset comprised deeply sampled blood TCRbeta repertoires from subjects exposed to, actively infected with, or recovered from COVID-19. Nearly every sample came with metadata listing a de-identified subject ID, COVID-19 status, age in years and sex. The material from the prospective study consisted of cDNA or gDNA derived from T cells, B-cell-depleted T cells, or PBMCs. The repertoires were made available in a free public database intended to serve as a resource for research on the immune response to SARS-CoV-2. Where available, HLA class I and class II types were obtained from metadata supplied by the sample provider rather than from assay-based typing.

Paper-wide results and their limitations: Clinical and demographic metadata were provided uncurated, with the amount varying by source and participant.

A word on this clone: Its antigen is unknown. No base quality values were provided; no much bigger clone lies one nucleotide off.

TCRbeta CDR3 regions were amplified from genomic DNA using the immunoSEQ Assay, a bias-controlled multiplex PCR. The published analysis was carried out like this. The number of nucleated cells in each sample was estimated by amplification of reference gene primers within the assay. Sequence reads were collapsed and filtered to measure the absolute abundance of every unique TCRbeta CDR3 rearrangement. For each sample, productive Simpson clonality was calculated as the square root of Simpson's diversity index across productive rearrangements. What TCRdb holds here is the immuneACCESS table cut down to in-frame rearrangements. Part of the clones is not present; checked against another copy, under half of the missing clones reflect an unresolved V gene, and the others are unexplained. Clonal size and the V and J genes are those of that table, whereas D and trimming came from the DNA. A total of about 220,000 clones appear in this sample, 70% to 90% of them only once. Approximately 2.4% of the sample rests with the top ten.

CDR1 and CDR2 are drawn from the germline V gene (reference sequence): SGHNT, YYREEE. From V the trimming removes 7 bases and from J it removes 7 bases, while the gene matches leave 11 bases of the junction unaccounted for. CDR3 length: 15 amino acids, cysteine to phenylalanine. The sequence is cut down to CDR3 DNA, 45 bases in frame from base 1. One collaborating source in Seattle enrolled patients while the patients were actively infected and followed the patients over time throughout the course of disease. Each collaborating institution followed its own protocols to collect whole blood in K2EDTA tubes. For TCRbeta analysis, collaborators shipped samples as frozen whole blood, isolated PBMCs, or DNA extracted from either of those sample types.

This sequence uses TRBV5-4 and TRBJ2-1; 10 nucleotides in the junction match TRBD2. Sequencing was done on a sample of peripheral blood. The sequence came from a woman aged 70-85 years with COVID-19, enrolled during active disease. The sequenced DNA: TGTGCCAGCCGCCGGGCCGAGCGGGGGGGGAATGAGCAGTTCTTC. This translates into CASRRAERGGNEQFF.